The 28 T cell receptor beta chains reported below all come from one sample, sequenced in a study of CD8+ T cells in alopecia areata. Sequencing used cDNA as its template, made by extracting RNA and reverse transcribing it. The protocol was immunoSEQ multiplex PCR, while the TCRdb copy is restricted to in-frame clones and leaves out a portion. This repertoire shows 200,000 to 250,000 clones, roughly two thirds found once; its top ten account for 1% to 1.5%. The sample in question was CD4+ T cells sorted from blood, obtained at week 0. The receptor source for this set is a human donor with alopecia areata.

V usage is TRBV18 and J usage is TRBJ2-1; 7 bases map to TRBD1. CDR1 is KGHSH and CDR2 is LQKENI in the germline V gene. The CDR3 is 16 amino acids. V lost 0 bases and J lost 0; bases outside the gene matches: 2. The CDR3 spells CASSPPGQSSYNEQFF. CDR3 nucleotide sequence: TGTGCCAGCTCACCACCGGGACAGAGCTCCTACAATGAGCAGTTCTTC.

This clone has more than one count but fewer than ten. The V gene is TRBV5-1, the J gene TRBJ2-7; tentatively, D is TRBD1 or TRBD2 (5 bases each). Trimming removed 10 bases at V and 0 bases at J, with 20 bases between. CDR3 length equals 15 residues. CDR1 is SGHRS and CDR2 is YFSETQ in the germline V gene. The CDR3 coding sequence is TGCGCCTGCCGCCGGGACGGGCTGGGCTCCTACGAGCAGTACTTC. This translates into CACRRDGLGSYEQYF.

CDR3 in DNA: TGTGCCAGCAGCCCAAAGACAGACAGTGACTATGGCTACACCTTC. The encoded protein is CASSPKTDSDYGYTF. The chain carries TRBV4-2 and TRBJ1-2; D is perhaps TRBD1 (5 bases). The CDR3 is 15 residues long. The germline V and J ends were trimmed by 4 bases and 3 bases, with 15 bases remaining between them. CDR1 is LGHNA, CDR2 YNFKEQ, per germline.

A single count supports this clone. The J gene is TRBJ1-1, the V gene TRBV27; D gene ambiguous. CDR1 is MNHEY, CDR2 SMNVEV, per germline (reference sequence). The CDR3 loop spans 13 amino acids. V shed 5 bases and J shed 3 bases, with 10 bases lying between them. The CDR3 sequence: CASSLDWDTEAFF. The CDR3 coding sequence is TGTGCCAGCAGTCTCGACTGGGACACTGAAGCTTTCTTT.

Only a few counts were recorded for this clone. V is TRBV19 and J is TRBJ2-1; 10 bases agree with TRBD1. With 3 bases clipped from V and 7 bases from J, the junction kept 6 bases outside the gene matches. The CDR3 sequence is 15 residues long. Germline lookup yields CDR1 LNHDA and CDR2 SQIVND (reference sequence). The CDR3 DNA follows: TGTGCCAGTAGTATGGACGGACAGGGGGTAAATGAGCAGTTCTTC. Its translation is CASSMDGQGVNEQFF.

CDR3 amino acids: CASSEQLAGPTDTQYF. In DNA, the CDR3 is TGTGCCAGCAGCGAACAACTAGCGGGGCCCACAGATACGCAGTATTTT. The chain links TRBV9 to TRBJ2-3; 10 bases align to TRBD2. Looked up from germline, CDR1 is SGDLS and CDR2 is YYNGEE. The V segment lost 3 bases and the J segment 2 bases; nucleotides outside the gene matches: 6. The CDR3 contains 16 residues.

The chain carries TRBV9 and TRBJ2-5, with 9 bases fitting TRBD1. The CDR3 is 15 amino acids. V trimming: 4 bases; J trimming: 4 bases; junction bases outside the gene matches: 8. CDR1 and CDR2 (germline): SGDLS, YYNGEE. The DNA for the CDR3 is TGTGCCAGCAGCCTAGAGGGACAGGGTGTAGAGACCCAGTACTTC. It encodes CASSLEGQGVETQYF. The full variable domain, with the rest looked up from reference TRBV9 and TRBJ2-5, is DSGVTQTPKHLITATGQRVTLRCSPRSGDLSVYWYQQSLDQGLQFLIQYYNGEERAKGNILERFSAQQFPDLHSELNLSSLELGDSALYFCASSLEGQGVETQYFGPGTRLLVL.

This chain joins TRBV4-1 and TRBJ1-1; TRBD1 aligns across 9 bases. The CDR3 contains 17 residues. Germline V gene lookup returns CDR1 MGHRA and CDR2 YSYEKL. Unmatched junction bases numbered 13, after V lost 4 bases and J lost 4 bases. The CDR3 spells CASSPLLRQGVGTEAFF. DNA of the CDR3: TGCGCCAGCAGCCCCCTTCTCCGACAGGGGGTGGGCACTGAAGCTTTCTTT.

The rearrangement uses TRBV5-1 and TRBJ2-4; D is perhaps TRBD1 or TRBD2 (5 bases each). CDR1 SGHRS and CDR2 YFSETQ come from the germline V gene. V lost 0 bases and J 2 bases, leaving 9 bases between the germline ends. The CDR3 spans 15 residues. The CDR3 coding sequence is TGCGCCAGCAGCTTGGCCGGGACCTCCAAAAACATTCAGTACTTC. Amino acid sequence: CASSLAGTSKNIQYF.

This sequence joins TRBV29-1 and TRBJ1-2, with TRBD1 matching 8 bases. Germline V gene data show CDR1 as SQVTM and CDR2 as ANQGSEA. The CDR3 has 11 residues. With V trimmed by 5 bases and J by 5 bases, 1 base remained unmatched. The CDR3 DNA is TGCAGCGTTCACAGGGGGTATGGCTACACCTTC. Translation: CSVHRGYGYTF. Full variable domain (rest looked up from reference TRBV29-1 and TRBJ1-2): SAVISQKPSRDICQRGTSLTIQCQVDSQVTMMFWYRQQPGQSLTLIATANQGSEATYESGFVIDKFPISRPNLTFSTLTVSNMSPEDSSIYLCSVHRGYGYTFGSGTRLTVV.

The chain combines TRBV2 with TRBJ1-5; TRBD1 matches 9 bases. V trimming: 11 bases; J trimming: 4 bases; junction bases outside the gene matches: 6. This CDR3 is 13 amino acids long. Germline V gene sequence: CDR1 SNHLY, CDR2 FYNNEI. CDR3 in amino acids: CAASGTGNQPQHF. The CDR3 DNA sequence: TGTGCCGCCTCCGGGACAGGGAATCAGCCCCAGCATTTT. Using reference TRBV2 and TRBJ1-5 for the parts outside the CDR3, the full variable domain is EPEVTQTPSHQVTQMGQEVILRCVPISNHLYFYWYRQILGQKVEFLVSFYNNEISEKSEIFDDQFSVERPDGSNFTLKIRSTKLEDSAMYFCAASGTGNQPQHFGDGTRLSIL.

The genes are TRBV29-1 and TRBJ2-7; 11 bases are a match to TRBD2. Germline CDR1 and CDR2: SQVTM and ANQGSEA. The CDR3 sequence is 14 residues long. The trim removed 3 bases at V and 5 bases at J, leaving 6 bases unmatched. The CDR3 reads CSVDLAGGFHEQYF. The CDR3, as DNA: TGCAGCGTTGACCTAGCGGGGGGATTCCACGAGCAGTACTTC.

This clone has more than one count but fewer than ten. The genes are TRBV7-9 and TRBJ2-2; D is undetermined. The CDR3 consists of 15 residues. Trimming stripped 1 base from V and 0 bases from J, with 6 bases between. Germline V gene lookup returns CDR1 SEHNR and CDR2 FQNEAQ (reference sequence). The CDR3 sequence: CASSLDAANTGELFF. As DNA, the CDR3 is TGTGCCAGCAGCTTAGACGCAGCGAACACCGGGGAGCTGTTTTTT.

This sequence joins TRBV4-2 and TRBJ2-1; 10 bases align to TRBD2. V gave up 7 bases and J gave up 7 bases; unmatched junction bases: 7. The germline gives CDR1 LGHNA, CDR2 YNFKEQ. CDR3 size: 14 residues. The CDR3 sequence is CASTVAGGSNEQFF. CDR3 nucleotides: TGTGCCAGCACCGTAGCGGGGGGTTCGAATGAGCAGTTCTTC.

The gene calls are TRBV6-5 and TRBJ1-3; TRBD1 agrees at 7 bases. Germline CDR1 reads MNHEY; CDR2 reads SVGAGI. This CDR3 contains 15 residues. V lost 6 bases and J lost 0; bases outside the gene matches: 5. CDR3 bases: TGTGCCAGCAGGGCCGACAGGGTCTCTGGAAACACCATATATTTT. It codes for CASRADRVSGNTIYF.

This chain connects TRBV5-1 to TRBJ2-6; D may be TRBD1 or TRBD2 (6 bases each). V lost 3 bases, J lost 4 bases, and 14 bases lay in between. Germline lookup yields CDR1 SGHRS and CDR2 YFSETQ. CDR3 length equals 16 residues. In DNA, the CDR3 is TGCGCCAGCAGCTGGAGGAGGGGGAGCGGGGCCAACGTCCTGACTTTC. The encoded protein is CASSWRRGSGANVLTF.

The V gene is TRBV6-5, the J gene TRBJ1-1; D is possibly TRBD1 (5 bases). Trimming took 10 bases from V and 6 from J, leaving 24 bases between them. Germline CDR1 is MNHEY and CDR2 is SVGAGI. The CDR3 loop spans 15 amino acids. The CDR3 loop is CAINQRGRTEPEAFF. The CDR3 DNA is TGTGCCATCAACCAAAGGGGTCGAACGGAACCTGAAGCTTTCTTT.

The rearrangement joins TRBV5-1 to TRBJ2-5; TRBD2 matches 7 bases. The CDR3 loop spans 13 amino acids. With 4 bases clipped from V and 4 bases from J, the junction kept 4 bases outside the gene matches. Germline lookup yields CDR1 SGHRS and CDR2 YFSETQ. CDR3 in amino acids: CASSRDYRETQYF. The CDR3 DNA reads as TGCGCCAGCAGCCGGGACTACCGAGAGACCCAGTACTTC.

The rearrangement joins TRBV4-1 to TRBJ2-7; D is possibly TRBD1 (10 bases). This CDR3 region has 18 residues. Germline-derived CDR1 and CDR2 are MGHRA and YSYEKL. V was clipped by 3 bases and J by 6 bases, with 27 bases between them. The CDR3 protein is CASSHRLAGQGLSLEQYF. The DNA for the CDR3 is TGCGCCAGCAGCCACCGGCTAGCGGGACAGGGGTTGTCCCTCGAGCAGTACTTC.

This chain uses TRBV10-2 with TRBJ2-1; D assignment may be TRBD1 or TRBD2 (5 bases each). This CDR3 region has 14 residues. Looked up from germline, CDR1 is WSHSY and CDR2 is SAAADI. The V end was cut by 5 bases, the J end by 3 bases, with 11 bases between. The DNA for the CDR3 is TGCGCCAGCAGTCCGGGGCCCTTCTACAATGAGCAGTTCTTC. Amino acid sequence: CASSPGPFYNEQFF.

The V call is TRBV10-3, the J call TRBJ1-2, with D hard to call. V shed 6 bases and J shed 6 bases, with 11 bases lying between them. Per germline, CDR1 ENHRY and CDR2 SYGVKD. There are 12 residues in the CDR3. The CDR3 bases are TGTGCCATCAGAGCGGGTTTGAATGGCTACACCTTC. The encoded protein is CAIRAGLNGYTF.

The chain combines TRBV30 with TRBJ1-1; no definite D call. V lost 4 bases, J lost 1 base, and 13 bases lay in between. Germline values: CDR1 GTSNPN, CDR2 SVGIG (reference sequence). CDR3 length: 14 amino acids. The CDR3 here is CAWTTTKSNTEAFF. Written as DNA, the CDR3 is TGTGCCTGGACTACCACTAAATCGAACACTGAAGCTTTCTTT.

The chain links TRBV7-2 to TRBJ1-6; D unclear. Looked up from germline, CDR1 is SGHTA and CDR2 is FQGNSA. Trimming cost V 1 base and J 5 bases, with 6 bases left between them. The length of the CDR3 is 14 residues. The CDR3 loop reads CASSLDSHNSPLHF. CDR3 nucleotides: TGTGCCAGCAGCTTAGACAGTCATAATTCACCCCTCCACTTT.

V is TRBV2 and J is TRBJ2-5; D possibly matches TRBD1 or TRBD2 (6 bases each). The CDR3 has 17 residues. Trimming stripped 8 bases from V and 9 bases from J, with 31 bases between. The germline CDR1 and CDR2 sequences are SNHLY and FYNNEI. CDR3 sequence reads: CASGGGTLGRIQKAQYF. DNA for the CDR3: TGTGCCAGCGGGGGCGGGACACTAGGGAGGATACAAAAGGCCCAGTACTTC. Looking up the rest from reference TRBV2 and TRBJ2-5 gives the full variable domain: EPEVTQTPSHQVTQMGQEVILRCVPISNHLYFYWYRQILGQKVEFLVSFYNNEISEKSEIFDDQFSVERPDGSNFTLKIRSTKLEDSAMYFCASGGGTLGRIQKAQYFGPGTRLLVL.

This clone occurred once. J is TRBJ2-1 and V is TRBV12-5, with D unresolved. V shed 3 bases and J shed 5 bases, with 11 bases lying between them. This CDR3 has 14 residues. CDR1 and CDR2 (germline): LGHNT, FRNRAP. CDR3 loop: CASGFPVSDNEQFF. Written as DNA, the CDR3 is TGTGCTAGTGGTTTCCCAGTGTCGGACAATGAGCAGTTCTTC.

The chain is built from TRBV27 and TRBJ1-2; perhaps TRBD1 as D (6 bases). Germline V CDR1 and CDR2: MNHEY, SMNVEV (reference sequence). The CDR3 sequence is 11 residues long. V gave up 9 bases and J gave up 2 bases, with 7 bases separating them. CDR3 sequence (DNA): TGTGCCAGTGGACAGAACTATGGCTACACCTTC. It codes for CASGQNYGYTF.

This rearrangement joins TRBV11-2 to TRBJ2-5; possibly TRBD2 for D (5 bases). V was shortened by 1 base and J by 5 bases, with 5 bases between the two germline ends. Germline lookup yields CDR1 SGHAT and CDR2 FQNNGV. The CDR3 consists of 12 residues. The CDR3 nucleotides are TGTGCCAGCAGCTTAGCGGGGGAGACCCAGTACTTC. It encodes CASSLAGETQYF.

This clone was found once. CDR3 sequence (DNA): TGTGCCAGCAGTTCAACCAACCTAGCCAAAAACATTCAGTACTTC. Protein: CASSSTNLAKNIQYF. V gene TRBV6-5 combines with J gene TRBJ2-4; D gene unclear. The length of the CDR3 is 15 residues. The V end lost 4 bases, the J end lost 0 bases, and 10 bases lay between the germline ends. Germline loops: CDR1 MNHEY, CDR2 SVGAGI.